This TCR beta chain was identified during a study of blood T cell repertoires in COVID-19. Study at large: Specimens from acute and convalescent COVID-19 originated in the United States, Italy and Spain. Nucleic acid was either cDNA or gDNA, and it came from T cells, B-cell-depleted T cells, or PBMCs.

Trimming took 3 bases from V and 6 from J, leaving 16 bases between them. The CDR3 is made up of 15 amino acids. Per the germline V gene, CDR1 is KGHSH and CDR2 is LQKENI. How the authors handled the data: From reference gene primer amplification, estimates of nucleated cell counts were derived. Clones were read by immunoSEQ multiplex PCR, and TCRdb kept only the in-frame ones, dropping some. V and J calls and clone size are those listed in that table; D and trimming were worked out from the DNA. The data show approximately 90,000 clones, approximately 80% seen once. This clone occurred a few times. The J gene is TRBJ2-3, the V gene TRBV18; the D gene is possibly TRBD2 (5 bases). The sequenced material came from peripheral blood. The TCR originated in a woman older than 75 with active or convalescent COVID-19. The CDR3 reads CASSPVTSGVDTQYF. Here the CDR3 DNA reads TGTGCCAGCTCACCGGTTACTTCCGGGGTGGATACGCAGTATTTT.